A selection of T cell receptor beta chains follows, all from one sample in a study of blood T cell repertoires in COVID-19. Sequencing was performed with immunoSEQ multiplex PCR; in TCRdb, only in-frame clones are kept and a portion is missing. In the table there are 450,000 to 500,000 clones, roughly 85% of which are singletons. Sequenced sample: peripheral blood. The receptors stem from a human donor in a cohort sampled during active COVID-19. Each CDR3 is given with its conserved first and last residue. The order of the fields is clone size, V gene, J gene, D gene, CDR3 protein, CDR3 DNA. D genes are given only for firm matches. Clone size, where shown, is once, few, many, or a class for clones that have expanded.

-	TRBV5-1	TRBJ2-2	-	CASSLLQGPGELFF	TGCGCCAGCAGCTTGCTGCAGGGTCCCGGGGAGCTGTTTTTT
once	TRBV7-2	TRBJ1-5	-	CASSLVGTGNQPQHF	TGTGCCAGCAGCTTAGTGGGTACAGGGAATCAGCCCCAGCATTTT
once	TRBV7-6	TRBJ1-3	-	CASSPFVPIYF	TGTGCCAGCAGCCCCTTTGTCCCCATATATTTT
-	TRBV27	TRBJ2-5	-	CASSPLGAQYQETQYF	TGTGCCAGCAGTCCCCTTGGGGCCCAGTACCAAGAGACCCAGTACTTC
-	TRBV5-1	TRBJ1-1	TRBD1	CASSSDPGTGTEAFF	TGCGCCAGCAGCTCGGACCCCGGGACAGGGACTGAAGCTTTCTTT
-	TRBV5-6	TRBJ2-5	TRBD1	CASSGTGGSQETQYF	TGTGCCAGCAGCGGGACAGGGGGATCTCAAGAGACCCAGTACTTC
-	TRBV20-1	TRBJ2-7	-	CSALSSYEQYF	TGCAGTGCTTTGAGTTCCTACGAGCAGTACTTC
-	TRBV19	TRBJ2-1	TRBD1	CATRGQGSYNEQFF	TGTGCCACTAGAGGACAGGGGAGTTACAATGAGCAGTTCTTC
-	TRBV14	TRBJ1-1	-	CASSTRGYTEAFF	TGTGCCAGCAGCACCCGGGGGTACACTGAAGCTTTCTTT
-	TRBV2	TRBJ2-6	-	CASIPHPSGANVLTF	TGTGCCAGCATCCCCCATCCCTCTGGGGCCAACGTCCTGACTTTC
-	TRBV30	TRBJ2-3	-	CAWSPQGPTDTQYF	TGTGCCTGGAGTCCCCAGGGTCCCACAGATACGCAGTATTTT
-	TRBV3-1/TRBV3-2	TRBJ1-1	-	CASSQEVLKPEAFF	TGTGCCAGCAGCCAAGAAGTCCTCAAGCCTGAAGCTTTCTTT
-	TRBV6-2/TRBV6-3	TRBJ1-3	-	CASSFFVGYTIYF	TGTGCCAGCAGTTTCTTCGTCGGGTACACCATATATTTT
-	TRBV12-3/TRBV12-4	TRBJ1-1	-	CASSQRTETEAFF	TGTGCCAGCAGTCAACGGACAGAAACCGAAGCTTTCTTT
-	TRBV6-4	TRBJ2-1	TRBD2	CASSEGLGVSSEQFF	TGTGCCAGCAGCGAGGGACTAGGGGTGTCCAGTGAGCAGTTCTTC
-	TRBV9	TRBJ2-1	-	CASSVDGGGGNEQFF	TGTGCCAGCAGCGTAGACGGGGGAGGGGGCAATGAGCAGTTCTTC
-	TRBV6-6	TRBJ1-2	-	CASSGPSGGVPPTF	TGTGCCAGCAGTGGCCCCAGCGGCGGAGTACCTCCCACCTTC
-	TRBV2	TRBJ2-7	TRBD1	CASRKKLLRDRGTEQYF	TGTGCCAGCAGAAAGAAATTACTCCGGGACAGGGGAACCGAGCAGTACTTC
-	TRBV19	TRBJ2-5	TRBD1	CASSISEPGQRETQYF	TGTGCCAGTAGTATTTCGGAACCGGGACAGCGAGAGACCCAGTACTTC
-	TRBV19	TRBJ1-5	TRBD1	CASRGGQEGNQPQHF	TGTGCCAGTAGGGGGGGACAGGAGGGCAATCAGCCCCAGCATTTT
-	TRBV27	TRBJ2-7	TRBD2	CASSSLSGLAGGTYEQYF	TGTGCCAGCAGTTCCCTCTCGGGACTAGCGGGAGGGACCTACGAGCAGTACTTC
-	TRBV6-2/TRBV6-3	TRBJ1-1	TRBD1	CASSGAGTGGTEAFF	TGTGCCAGCAGTGGCGCCGGGACAGGAGGAACTGAAGCTTTCTTT
-	TRBV9	TRBJ2-5	-	CASSLNPLGEETQYF	TGTGCCAGCAGCTTAAATCCCCTCGGGGAGGAGACCCAGTACTTC
-	TRBV5-1	TRBJ1-4	TRBD1	CASSRGQGYEKLFF	TGCGCCAGCAGCAGGGGACAGGGGTATGAAAAACTGTTTTTT
few	TRBV5-1	TRBJ1-6	-	CASSPGDRWDSPLHF	TGCGCCAGCAGCCCGGGTGACAGATGGGATTCACCCCTCCACTTT
-	TRBV19	TRBJ1-5	TRBD1	CATMPPDRGLYQPQHF	TGTGCCACCATGCCCCCGGACAGGGGTTTATATCAGCCCCAGCATTTT
-	TRBV5-1	TRBJ1-1	TRBD1	CASRRQGQLNTEAFF	TGCGCCAGCAGGCGACAGGGCCAACTGAACACTGAAGCTTTCTTT
-	TRBV4-3	TRBJ1-1	-	CASSLGRPNTEAFF	TGCGCCAGCAGCCTGGGGCGGCCGAACACTGAAGCTTTCTTT
-	TRBV11-2	TRBJ2-7	TRBD2	CASSAGTSAHQYF	TGTGCCAGCAGCGCCGGGACTAGCGCCCATCAGTACTTC
-	TRBV6-1	TRBJ1-2	-	CASSGDWTAPAYGYTF	TGTGCCAGCAGTGGAGATTGGACAGCTCCGGCCTATGGCTACACCTTC
once	TRBV10-3	TRBJ1-1	TRBD1	CAIGRGGQGDTEAFF	TGTGCCATCGGACGAGGGGGACAGGGGGACACTGAAGCTTTCTTT
-	TRBV6-5	TRBJ1-1	-	CASSREVNTEAFF	TGTGCCAGCAGTCGGGAGGTGAACACTGAAGCTTTCTTT
few	TRBV9	TRBJ2-5	TRBD1	CASTLDGTGQETQYF	TGTGCCAGCACCCTAGACGGGACAGGGCAAGAGACCCAGTACTTC
-	TRBV9	TRBJ2-3	TRBD2	CASSVGTSGGDTQYF	TGTGCCAGCAGCGTAGGGACTAGCGGGGGGGATACGCAGTATTTT
-	TRBV3-1/TRBV3-2	TRBJ1-1	-	CASSPPRGGTEAFF	TGTGCCAGCAGCCCGCCGAGGGGGGGGACTGAAGCTTTCTTT
-	TRBV3-1/TRBV3-2	TRBJ2-2	-	CASSQDYRPGELFF	TGTGCCAGCAGCCAAGATTATCGTCCCGGGGAGCTGTTTTTT
-	TRBV7-2	TRBJ1-2	-	CASSGGSGDYGYTF	TGTGCCAGCAGCGGAGGATCAGGGGACTATGGCTACACCTTC
-	TRBV30	TRBJ1-3	-	CAWERGISGNTIYF	TGTGCCTGGGAACGGGGGATATCCGGAAACACCATATATTTT
-	TRBV7-9	TRBJ1-4	TRBD1	CASNRGTNEKLFF	TGTGCCAGCAACAGGGGGACTAATGAAAAACTGTTTTTT
once	TRBV9	TRBJ1-1	-	CASSRNAEPPGTEAFF	TGTGCCAGCAGTCGCAACGCGGAGCCCCCGGGAACTGAAGCTTTCTTT
-	TRBV7-3	TRBJ2-3	TRBD2	CASSSSGLADDTQYF	TGTGCCAGCAGTTCGTCGGGACTAGCGGATGATACGCAGTATTTT
-	TRBV6-5	TRBJ1-1	-	CASRQQLNTEAFF	TGTGCCAGCAGACAACAGTTGAACACTGAAGCTTTCTTT
-	TRBV3-1/TRBV3-2	TRBJ2-5	TRBD2	CASSQDPSGRQTQYF	TGTGCCAGCAGCCAAGATCCTAGCGGGAGACAGACCCAGTACTTC